This TCR beta chain was captured in a study of memory CD4+ T cells and cytomegalovirus serostatus. Across the study: Healthy Belgian adult donors included about nine CMV-positive and 24 CMV-negative people.

Generated by immunoSEQ multiplex PCR, the TCRdb table keeps only in-frame clones and is missing some. The data show 50,000 to 75,000 clones, with 80% to 85% seen just once and roughly 0.9% held by the top ten. This clone was detected only once. V dropped 4 bases and J dropped 0 bases, with 6 bases sitting between them. From germline, CDR1 is SNHLY and CDR2 FYNNEI. This CDR3 spans 13 amino acids. The sort gate was single viable CD3+CD4+CD8-CD45RO+ cells for memory CD4+ T cells. Serum IgG to CMV pp150, pp28, p38 and p52 defined serostatus. CD4+ T cells were isolated by positive magnetic selection. The V and J genes are TRBV2 and TRBJ1-1, with unresolved D. The specimen was memory CD4+ T cells from blood. The clonotype originates from an adult in good health and CMV-seronegative. Here the CDR3 reads CASSVKLNTEAFF. CDR3 bases: TGTGCCAGCAGTGTCAAACTGAACACTGAAGCTTTCTTT.